Listed below are T cell receptor beta chains from one sample, sequenced in a study of shared clonotypes between healthy human individuals. The assay was immunoSEQ multiplex PCR, and TCRdb's table has in-frame clones only and misses some. The sample lists about 1.5 million clones, 96% occurring once. Sequenced sample: naive CD4+ T cells sorted from blood. These receptors originate from a man younger than 45 in good health. Both conserved end residues are part of each CDR3. Each record gives: J gene, D gene, V gene, clone size, CDR3 protein, CDR3 DNA. D genes are given only for firm matches. A clone size is listed for some rows: how often the clone was seen (once, few, many), or a class if it is expanded.

TRBJ2-3,.,TRBV7-2,.,CASSLAGLILAASTDTQYF,TGTGCCAGCAGCTTAGCGGGTCTCATCCTAGCAGCTAGCACAGATACGCAGTATTTT
TRBJ2-2,.,TRBV5-1,.,CASLGQNTGELFF,TGCGCCAGCCTAGGGCAGAACACCGGGGAGCTGTTTTTT
TRBJ1-4,.,TRBV7-9,.,CASSLDGRPSEKLFF,TGTGCCAGCAGCTTAGACGGCAGACCTTCTGAAAAACTGTTTTTT
TRBJ2-3,TRBD1,TRBV6-1,.,CASLDRGHGDTQYF,TGTGCCAGCCTGGACAGGGGGCATGGAGATACGCAGTATTTT
TRBJ2-2,TRBD2,TRBV10-3,.,CAIAQPSGRAGELFF,TGTGCCATCGCCCAGCCTAGCGGGAGGGCCGGGGAGCTGTTTTTT
TRBJ2-5,TRBD1,TRBV18,.,CASSQTGETQYF,TGTGCCAGCTCGCAGACAGGGGAGACCCAGTACTTC
TRBJ2-5,TRBD2,TRBV6-1,.,CASTSPLAGAETQYF,TGTGCCAGCACCTCCCCTTTGGCGGGAGCGGAGACCCAGTACTTC
TRBJ2-2,TRBD1,TRBV18,.,CASSRAGTEKYFANTGELFF,TGTGCCAGCTCAAGGGCCGGGACAGAAAAATACTTTGCGAACACCGGGGAGCTGTTTTTT
TRBJ2-2,.,TRBV11-2,once,CASSLIQTGELFF,TGTGCCAGCAGCTTAATACAGACCGGGGAGCTGTTTTTT
TRBJ2-7,TRBD2,TRBV9,once,CASSAGTSGSLHEQYF,TGTGCCAGCAGCGCCGGGACTAGCGGGAGTCTGCACGAGCAGTACTTC
TRBJ2-1,.,TRBV2,.,CASSENLSGPYNEQFF,TGTGCCAGCAGTGAAAATTTGTCAGGGCCTTACAATGAGCAGTTCTTC
TRBJ2-7,TRBD1,TRBV18,.,CASSLQGVTGYEQYF,TGTGCCAGCTCACTACAGGGGGTAACTGGCTACGAGCAGTACTTC
TRBJ1-3,.,TRBV10-3,once,CAISVGSSGNTIYF,TGTGCCATCAGTGTAGGGAGCTCTGGAAACACCATATATTTT
TRBJ2-3,.,TRBV6-5,.,CASSYSGSGSTDTQYF,TGTGCCAGCAGTTACTCCGGGAGCGGTAGCACAGATACGCAGTATTTT
TRBJ1-2,.,TRBV28,.,CASSFVGYGYTF,TGTGCCAGCAGTTTTGTGGGATATGGCTACACCTTC
TRBJ1-1,.,TRBV9,few,CASSVEGDTEAFF,TGTGCCAGCAGCGTAGAAGGGGACACTGAAGCTTTCTTT
TRBJ2-3,.,TRBV6-1,many,CASSELSVTQYF,TGTGCCAGCAGTGAATTATCAGTTACGCAGTATTTT
TRBJ1-1,.,TRBV5-4,.,CASSSPGVRGTEAFF,TGTGCCAGCAGCTCCCCGGGCGTTAGGGGGACTGAAGCTTTCTTT
TRBJ2-7,.,TRBV28,.,CASSLGRTRSYEQYF,TGTGCCAGCAGTTTGGGTAGGACCCGCTCCTACGAGCAGTACTTC
TRBJ2-1,.,TRBV6-5,.,CASSYGPYYNEQFF,TGTGCCAGCAGTTACGGCCCGTACTACAATGAGCAGTTCTTC
TRBJ2-2,TRBD2,TRBV27,once,CASSLLGRGANTGELFF,TGTGCCAGCAGTTTATTAGGGCGGGGGGCGAACACCGGGGAGCTGTTTTTT
TRBJ2-1,TRBD2,TRBV7-9,.,CASSLGQREGNEQFF,TGTGCCAGCAGCTTAGGCCAGCGGGAAGGGAATGAGCAGTTCTTC
TRBJ2-1,.,TRBV5-1,.,CASSFRAGSTAEQFF,TGCGCCAGCAGCTTCCGCGCGGGTTCTACCGCGGAGCAGTTCTTC
TRBJ2-3,.,TRBV7-8,.,CASSPARDNTDTQYF,TGTGCCAGCAGCCCGGCCCGGGACAACACAGATACGCAGTATTTT
TRBJ2-7,.,TRBV10-1,.,CASSDLSYEQYF,TGCGCCAGCAGTGACCTCTCCTACGAGCAGTACTTC
TRBJ2-1,TRBD2,TRBV9,.,CASSVDGASGSQGQFF,TGTGCCAGCAGCGTAGATGGGGCTAGCGGGAGTCAGGGGCAGTTCTTC
TRBJ2-5,.,TRBV28,once,CASRLRGGTQYF,TGTGCCAGCAGACTTCGAGGGGGGACCCAGTACTTC
TRBJ1-2,TRBD1,TRBV28,.,CASSYQTGSYGYTF,TGTGCCAGCAGTTACCAGACAGGGTCCTATGGCTACACCTTC
TRBJ2-1,TRBD2,TRBV9,.,CASSASRVAGGPINSYNEQFF,TGTGCCAGCAGCGCAAGCCGGGTGGCGGGAGGGCCCATCAACTCCTACAATGAGCAGTTCTTC
TRBJ1-6,.,TRBV10-2,.,CASSEGLSPLHF,TGCGCCAGCAGTGAGGGTCTTTCACCCCTCCACTTT
TRBJ2-1,TRBD2,TRBV5-1,.,CASSFQRRAGGNEQFF,TGCGCCAGCAGCTTCCAACGCCGGGCGGGAGGAAATGAGCAGTTCTTC
TRBJ2-1,.,TRBV5-1,.,CASSWQGTNNEQFF,TGCGCCAGCAGCTGGCAAGGGACCAACAATGAGCAGTTCTTC
TRBJ1-6,TRBD1,TRBV7-9,once,CASSRTGGEMPLHF,TGTGCCAGCAGCCGGACAGGGGGCGAGATGCCCCTCCACTTT
TRBJ2-7,.,TRBV28,.,CASSQTGGLSYEQYF,TGTGCCAGCAGTCAGACAGGAGGCCTCTCCTACGAGCAGTACTTC
TRBJ1-3,.,TRBV7-8,.,CATEDRPNSGNTIYF,TGTGCCACCGAGGACCGGCCCAACTCTGGAAACACCATATATTTT
TRBJ2-1,.,TRBV10-3,.,CAVGLGPSDYNEQFF,TGTGCCGTAGGGTTGGGACCTTCAGACTACAATGAGCAGTTCTTC
TRBJ2-7,.,TRBV11-3,once,CASSPRPTSKQYF,TGTGCCAGCAGCCCCAGACCCACAAGTAAGCAGTACTTC
TRBJ2-7,TRBD1,TRBV5-8,.,CASSRDRAIYEQYF,TGTGCCAGCAGCCGTGACAGGGCAATCTACGAGCAGTACTTC
TRBJ1-1,.,TRBV10-3,.,CAISELGAGLNTEAFF,TGTGCCATCAGTGAGTTGGGAGCGGGATTGAACACTGAAGCTTTCTTT
TRBJ1-1,.,TRBV25-1,.,CASKGLASTEAFF,TGTGCCAGCAAGGGACTGGCGAGCACTGAAGCTTTCTTT
TRBJ2-3,TRBD2,TRBV2,.,CAGARGWASGADTQYF,TGTGCCGGAGCTCGGGGGTGGGCTAGCGGAGCGGATACGCAGTATTTT
TRBJ1-3,.,TRBV18,.,CASSPPGASGNTIYF,TGTGCCAGCTCACCACCGGGGGCCTCTGGAAACACCATATATTTT
TRBJ2-2,.,TRBV6-6,once,CASSSTPGKITGELFF,TGTGCCAGCAGCTCCACTCCCGGGAAGATCACCGGGGAGCTGTTTTTT
TRBJ1-1,.,TRBV5-1,.,CASSRETAVNTEAFF,TGCGCCAGCAGCCGGGAGACAGCAGTGAACACTGAAGCTTTCTTT
TRBJ1-3,.,TRBV15,.,CATSRDLGSSGNTIYF,TGTGCCACCAGCAGAGATTTGGGCAGTTCTGGAAACACCATATATTTT
TRBJ2-7,.,TRBV6-5,.,CASSRFSDPTYEQYF,TGTGCCAGCAGTCGATTTAGCGACCCAACCTACGAGCAGTACTTC
TRBJ1-5,.,TRBV7-2,.,CASSRRVSNQPQHF,TGTGCCAGCAGCCGTCGGGTTAGCAATCAGCCCCAGCATTTT
TRBJ2-2,.,TRBV10-3,.,CAISEDGELFF,TGTGCCATCAGTGAGGACGGGGAGCTGTTTTTT
TRBJ2-6,TRBD1,TRBV18,.,CASSPPGQGAGANVLTF,TGTGCCAGCTCACCACCGGGACAGGGGGCTGGGGCCAACGTCCTGACTTTC
TRBJ2-1,TRBD1,TRBV18,.,CASSRSQGASYNEQFF,TGTGCCAGCTCACGCAGTCAGGGGGCTTCCTACAATGAGCAGTTCTTC
TRBJ2-3,.,TRBV18,.,CASSPPRLGATDTQYF,TGTGCCAGCTCACCACCGCGTTTGGGGGCGACAGATACGCAGTATTTT
TRBJ2-1,.,TRBV9,once,CASSIGTIGDEQFF,TGTGCCAGCAGCATCGGGACCATAGGCGATGAGCAGTTCTTC
TRBJ2-2,.,TRBV10-1,.,CASSPQGMSGELFF,TGCGCCAGCAGTCCCCAGGGGATGTCCGGGGAGCTGTTTTTT
TRBJ2-1,TRBD2,TRBV10-3,once,CAVGLAGNNEQFF,TGTGCCGTGGGACTAGCGGGAAACAATGAGCAGTTCTTC
TRBJ2-1,.,TRBV14,.,CASSQAGGKFF,TGTGCCAGCAGCCAAGCCGGCGGGAAGTTCTTC
TRBJ2-7,.,TRBV18,.,CASSPDLVSLAYEQYF,TGTGCCAGCTCACCCGATCTTGTGAGCTTAGCCTACGAGCAGTACTTC
TRBJ2-7,.,TRBV20-1,.,CSAYLNEQYF,TGCAGTGCTTACCTTAACGAGCAGTACTTC
TRBJ1-2,TRBD1,TRBV10-1,.,CASKYPGQDYGYTF,TGCGCCAGCAAATACCCGGGACAGGACTATGGCTACACCTTC
TRBJ2-7,TRBD1,TRBV13,.,CASSFHSQGARAELDYEQYF,TGTGCCAGCAGCTTTCATAGTCAGGGGGCGAGGGCGGAATTAGACTACGAGCAGTACTTC
TRBJ2-5,.,TRBV23-1,.,CASRGDGQETQYF,TGCGCCAGCAGGGGGGACGGTCAAGAGACCCAGTACTTC